These 18 T cell receptor beta chains originate from one sample sequenced in a study of cytomegalovirus exposure and HLA in healthy donors. Here immunoSEQ multiplex PCR was the method, and the copy in TCRdb shows in-frame clones only, minus some. The sample yields about 160,000 clones, around 90% seen once. The sequencing input was PBMCs. The receptor set was obtained from a man aged 18-30 years in good health and CMV-seronegative.

The chain employs TRBV4-2 and TRBJ2-5, with 10 positions matching TRBD2. CDR1 and CDR2 from the germline V gene are LGHNA and YNFKEQ. The CDR3 contains 17 residues. Losses at the gene ends were 0 bases for V and 3 bases for J; bases not matched to a gene: 7. CDR3 loop: CASSQEWVAGGKETQYF. The CDR3 DNA follows: TGTGCCAGCAGCCAAGAATGGGTAGCGGGAGGTAAAGAGACCCAGTACTTC.

The chain employs TRBV15 and TRBJ1-5; 9 bases fit TRBD1. With 5 bases clipped from V and 4 bases from J, the junction kept 12 bases outside the gene matches. Germline V gives CDR1 LNHNV, CDR2 YYDKDF (reference sequence). There are 17 residues in the CDR3. The CDR3 region is CATSRDLQGASNQPQHF. CDR3 in DNA: TGTGCCACCAGCCGCGACTTACAGGGGGCGTCTAATCAGCCCCAGCATTTT. Full variable domain (rest looked up from reference TRBV15 and TRBJ1-5): DAMVIQNPRYQVTQFGKPVTLSCSQTLNHNVMYWYQQKSSQAPKLLFHYYDKDFNNEADTPDNFQSRRPNTSFCFLDIRSPGLGDTAMYLCATSRDLQGASNQPQHFGDGTRLSIL.

This rearrangement joins TRBV19 to TRBJ1-5, with 9 bases lining up with TRBD1. Germline loops: CDR1 LNHDA, CDR2 SQIVND (reference sequence). The J segment lost 4 bases and the V segment lost 0 bases, leaving 4 bases of the junction unmatched. The CDR3 is 16 residues long. CDR3 in amino acids: CASSIDRTGANQPQHF. The CDR3 coding sequence is TGTGCCAGTAGTATAGATAGGACAGGGGCGAATCAGCCCCAGCATTTT.

The rearrangement joins TRBV10-2 to TRBJ2-1; 8 nucleotides match TRBD1. CDR1 and CDR2 from the germline V gene are WSHSY and SAAADI. V shed 6 bases and J 6 bases; nucleotides not matched to a gene: 4. This CDR3 is built from 13 residues. CDR3 sequence (DNA): TGCGCCAGCAGAGTTGACAGGGGCAATGAGCAGTTCTTC. This codes for CASRVDRGNEQFF.

This clone has just one count. This chain joins TRBV5-8 and TRBJ2-7, with a tentative D call TRBD2 (5 bases). CDR3 length: 13 amino acids. The V gene lost 4 bases and the J gene lost 6 bases, with 14 bases spanning the gap. The germline V gene encodes CDR1 SGHTS and CDR2 YDEGEE. CDR3 DNA: TGTGCCAGCAGCGGACTGGCTACGGGCGAGCAGTACTTC. Protein product: CASSGLATGEQYF.

This chain joins TRBV5-1 and TRBJ2-1; the D gene is possibly TRBD2 (5 bases). V lost 4 bases and J lost 6, with 11 bases in between. The CDR3 covers 13 residues. Germline CDR1 SGHRS, CDR2 YFSETQ. In DNA, the CDR3 is TGCGCCAGCAGCCCCGGGATTTCCAATGAGCAGTTCTTC. This translates into CASSPGISNEQFF.

The chain uses TRBV6-5 and TRBJ2-1; 8 bases are a match to TRBD1. The ends lost 4 bases at V and 9 bases at J; junction bases unmatched: 11. The CDR3 is 15 amino acids. The germline V gene encodes CDR1 MNHEY and CDR2 SVGAGI. CDR3 residues: CASSSTTGAVREQFF. For the CDR3, the DNA is TGTGCCAGCAGTTCAACGACAGGGGCGGTACGTGAGCAGTTCTTC.

This chain links TRBV7-9 with TRBJ1-1; the match to TRBD1 covers 7 bases. The CDR3 runs 16 residues. J gave up 2 bases and V 5 bases, and 11 bases lay outside the gene matches. Germline CDR1 is SEHNR and CDR2 is FQNEAQ (reference sequence). The CDR3 loop reads CASSPFDRELNTEAFF. CDR3 sequence (DNA): TGTGCCAGCAGCCCCTTCGACAGGGAACTAAACACTGAAGCTTTCTTT.

The rearrangement joins TRBV19 to TRBJ1-1; D gene unclear. CDR1 and CDR2 from the germline V gene are LNHDA and SQIVND (reference sequence). The CDR3 covers 14 residues. Trimming cost V 11 bases and J 4 bases, with 20 bases left between them. In nucleotides, the CDR3 is TGTGCCCACCCCCAGGACCTGGGAGGCACTGAAGCTTTCTTT. Its protein is CAHPQDLGGTEAFF.

J is TRBJ2-5 and V is TRBV23-1, with D hard to call. TRBV23-1 has ORF status, its function being uncertain. V gave up 7 bases and J gave up 0 bases, with 6 bases separating them. The CDR3 sequence is 12 residues long. For the CDR3, the DNA is TGCGCCAGCACCCTATACCAAGAGACCCAGTACTTC. This codes for CASTLYQETQYF.

V is TRBV4-1 and J is TRBJ1-2, with D unresolved. The CDR3 runs 16 residues. The V end was cut by 0 bases, the J end by 6 bases, with 17 bases between. Per germline, CDR1 MGHRA and CDR2 YSYEKL. The CDR3 spells CASSQDGRTGWDGYTF. The CDR3 coding sequence is TGCGCCAGCAGCCAAGATGGGAGAACGGGATGGGATGGCTACACCTTC.

V usage is TRBV7-2 and J usage is TRBJ1-3; 9 positions match TRBD1. V gave up 4 bases and J gave up 4 bases; unmatched junction bases: 11. Germline loops: CDR1 SGHTA, CDR2 FQGNSA. The CDR3 runs 17 residues. CDR3 amino acids: CASSYRPGQGLGNTIYF. The CDR3 DNA follows: TGTGCCAGCAGCTACCGCCCGGGACAGGGTCTAGGAAACACCATATATTTT.

This chain links TRBV11-2 with TRBJ2-5, with TRBD1 as a possible D gene (6 bases). This CDR3 has 15 amino acids. The germline gives CDR1 SGHAT, CDR2 FQNNGV. V lost 7 bases, J lost 2 bases, and 17 bases lay in between. CDR3 in amino acids: CASTSQTGQQETQYF. Here the CDR3 DNA reads TGTGCCAGCACCTCCCAGACGGGACAACAAGAGACCCAGTACTTC.

This chain connects TRBV18 to TRBJ2-7; D not resolved. The V end lost 3 bases, the J end lost 4 bases, and 4 bases lay between the germline ends. The CDR3 has 11 residues. Germline values: CDR1 KGHSH, CDR2 LQKENI. CDR3 sequence (DNA): TGTGCCAGCTCACCCGCGTACGAGCAGTACTTC. This gives the protein CASSPAYEQYF.

This clone was picked up a small number of times. This chain links TRBV10-1 with TRBJ2-5, with 7 bases fitting TRBD2. J lost 4 bases, V lost 6 bases, and 11 bases had no gene match. Germline V gene lookup returns CDR1 WNHNN and CDR2 SYGVQD (reference sequence). The CDR3 is 15 residues long. The CDR3: CASSGGSGMGETQYF. DNA for the CDR3: TGCGCCAGCAGCGGAGGCAGCGGGATGGGAGAGACCCAGTACTTC.

The chain uses TRBV28 and TRBJ1-4; 9 bases match TRBD1. Trimming removed 6 bases from V and 7 bases from J; junction bases left unmatched: 24. Germline V gene sequence: CDR1 MDHEN, CDR2 SYDVKM. The CDR3 extends over 20 amino acids. CDR3 residues: CASSSLRDPGQGAGGEKLFF. CDR3 coding DNA: TGTGCCAGCAGCAGTTTAAGGGACCCGGGACAGGGCGCTGGTGGTGAAAAACTGTTTTTT.

This clone was seen a single time. This chain joins TRBV5-6 and TRBJ2-1; TRBD1 aligns across 8 bases. This CDR3 is 13 amino acids long. Unmatched junction bases numbered 8, after V lost 7 bases and J lost 8 bases. CDR1 SGHDT and CDR2 YYEEEE come from the germline V gene. This CDR3 is CASVRTGFYEQFF. In DNA form, the CDR3 reads TGTGCCAGCGTCCGGACAGGGTTCTATGAGCAGTTCTTC.

The V call is TRBV28, the J call TRBJ2-5; D unclear. This CDR3 contains 13 residues. The V gene lost 6 bases and the J gene lost 6 bases, with 14 bases spanning the gap. CDR1 is MDHEN and CDR2 is SYDVKM in the germline V gene. CDR3: CASSPPGSKTQYF. The CDR3 DNA reads TGTGCCAGCAGCCCCCCCGGGTCAAAGACCCAGTACTTC.